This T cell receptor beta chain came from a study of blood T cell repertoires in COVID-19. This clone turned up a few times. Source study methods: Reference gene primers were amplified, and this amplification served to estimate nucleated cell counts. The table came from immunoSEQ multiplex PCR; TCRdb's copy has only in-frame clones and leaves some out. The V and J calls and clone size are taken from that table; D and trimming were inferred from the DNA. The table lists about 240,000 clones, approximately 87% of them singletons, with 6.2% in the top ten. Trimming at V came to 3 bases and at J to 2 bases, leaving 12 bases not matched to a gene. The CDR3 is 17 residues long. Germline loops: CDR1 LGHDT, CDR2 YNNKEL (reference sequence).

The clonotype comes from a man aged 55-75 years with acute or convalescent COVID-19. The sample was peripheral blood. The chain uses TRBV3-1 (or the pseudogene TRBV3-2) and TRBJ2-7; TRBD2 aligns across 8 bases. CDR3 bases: TGTGCCAGCAGCCACAATTCGCAACTAGCGGTCCCCTACGAGCAGTACTTC. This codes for CASSHNSQLAVPYEQYF.